The T cell receptor beta chain described here comes from a study of shared clonotypes between healthy human individuals. Across the whole study: Per donor, three plates held CD4 naive cells, three held CD4 memory, two held CD8 naive and one held CD8 memory. Findings and caveats of the study: For sorted subsets, rarefaction showed incomplete sequencing despite large depth.

Investigators spread the genomic DNA of each subset evenly over several immunoSEQ plates. TCRdb's table, derived via immunoSEQ multiplex PCR, lists solely in-frame clones and lacks some. The sample records about 1.1 million clones, 75% to 80% being singletons. With respect to this clone: Its antigen is not identified.

CDR1 and CDR2 (germline): SGHVS, FQNEAQ. The V gene lost 4 bases and the J gene lost 1 base, with 11 bases spanning the gap. This CDR3 contains 14 residues. Recent acute infections and vaccinations were absent in the healthy HIV-negative adult donors. The sequenced material came from memory CD4+ T cells from PBMCs. Subset defined: CD45RA-negative fraction. The sequence derives from a young man in good health. Some clones in this sample may be carry-over from other donors' samples. The rearrangement links TRBV7-8 to TRBJ2-7, with a weak D call TRBD1 (5 bases). The CDR3 protein is CASSSGAGSYEQYF. Here the CDR3 DNA reads TGTGCCAGCAGCTCTGGAGCAGGGTCCTACGAGCAGTACTTC.